The 13 T cell receptor beta chains reported below all come from one sample, sequenced in a study of T-cell reconstitution after alpha-beta-depleted transplantation in children listed by TCRdb under 2016. On the study overall, not on this receptor specifically: Hyperexpanded clone frequencies declined over subsequent months; after one year, T-cell counts and TCRbeta diversity were mostly attributed to newly produced T cells.

This specimen's treatment or condition label, per the study, means: allogeneic hematopoietic cell transplantation with graft depleted of TCRalphabeta T cells and CD19 B cells. Library preparation used PCR. The sequencer listed for this sample is Illumina HiSeq 2500. Molecular barcoding was employed in the preparation of TCR libraries, with unique molecular identifiers being used to normalize TCRbeta repertoire quantification. TCRdb reran the public reads through fastp at Q25 and MiXCR, keeping productive beta chains. Rows are unified per CDR3 protein, each entry keeping the most common DNA and genes. The sample table contains 250,000 to 300,000 distinct CDR3 sequences; only one count was recorded for less than 9.5% of them. The top ten clones comprise approximately 9.6% of the sample. These receptors lack a known antigen. Sequenced material: peripheral blood, taken 360 days after TCRalphabeta/CD19-depleted stem cell transplant. The receptors here all came from a female patient aged 2-15 years who had a stem cell transplant for Fanconi anemia, so the T cells may come from the graft donor.

The table lists this clonotype with a few counts. The chain uses TRBV2 and TRBJ1-1; D is ambiguous. CDR3 size: 12 residues. Trimming shortened V by 6 bases and J by 11 bases, and 16 bases separated the two germline ends. Germline values: CDR1 SNHLY, CDR2 FYNNEI. This CDR3 reads CASRTDVTTAFF. DNA for the CDR3: TGTGCCAGCAGAACGGACGTGACTACGGCTTTCTTT. The full variable domain, in which reference TRBV2 and TRBJ1-1 provide the parts outside the CDR3, is EPEVTQTPSHQVTQMGQEVILRCVPISNHLYFYWYRQILGQKVEFLVSFYNNEISEKSEIFDDQFSVERPDGSNFTLKIRSTKLEDSAMYFCASRTDVTTAFFGQGTRLTVV.

This clonotype was seen ten or more times. The chain combines TRBV15 with TRBJ1-3; D gene ambiguous. CDR3 length: 15 amino acids. Germline CDR1 and CDR2: LNHNV and YYDKDF (reference sequence). V lost 0 bases and J lost 0, with 6 bases in between. Written as DNA, the CDR3 is TGTGCCACCAGCAGAGATCAAGGCTCTGGAAACACCATATATTTT. It codes for CATSRDQGSGNTIYF.

This clonotype was found many times. The chain employs TRBV6-6 and TRBJ2-2; D is tentatively TRBD1 or TRBD2 (5 bases each). Between the trimmed V and J ends, which lost 7 bases and 2 bases, there was a span of 8 bases. From germline, CDR1 is MNHNY and CDR2 SVGAGI (reference sequence). CDR3 length: 13 amino acids. CDR3 in amino acids: CASTGTNTGELFF. The DNA for the CDR3 is TGTGCCAGCACCGGGACCAACACCGGGGAGCTGTTTTTT.

The chain recombines TRBV3-1 with TRBJ2-5; 11 bases fit TRBD2. There are 18 residues in the CDR3. V shed 0 bases, J shed 7 bases, and the junction held 13 bases outside the gene matches. Germline CDR1 is LGHDT and CDR2 is YNNKEL (reference sequence). The chain's CDR3 is CASSQDLASGGIAATQYF. CDR3 bases: TGTGCCAGCAGCCAAGATCTGGCTAGCGGGGGGATCGCGGCGACCCAGTACTTC.

This sequence joins TRBV5-6 and TRBJ2-1; TRBD2 matches at 8 bases. CDR3 length: 16 residues. Trimming took 2 bases from V and 5 from J; bases not matched to a gene: 9. Germline CDR1 is SGHDT and CDR2 is YYEEEE. In DNA, the CDR3 is TGTGCCAGCAGCTTACCCTGGACTAGCCTCGACAATGAGCAGTTCTTC. Its translation is CASSLPWTSLDNEQFF.

This clonotype was observed many times. The genes are TRBV9 and TRBJ2-1; 10 nucleotides line up with TRBD2. The CDR3 contains 15 residues. Germline trimming cut 4 bases from V and 8 bases from J; bases unmatched to any gene: 9. The germline gives CDR1 SGDLS, CDR2 YYNGEE. CDR3 protein: CASSPLAGVADEQFF. The DNA of the CDR3 is TGTGCCAGCAGCCCGCTAGCGGGGGTCGCGGATGAGCAGTTCTTC.

In this sample, this clonotype turned up many times. This chain links TRBV18 with TRBJ2-7, with D uncertain. Germline V gene sequence: CDR1 KGHSH, CDR2 LQKENI. V gave up 8 bases and J gave up 4 bases, with 15 bases separating them. The CDR3 runs to 13 residues. The CDR3: CASKEPNIYEQYF. CDR3 bases: TGTGCCAGCAAAGAACCCAATATTTACGAGCAGTACTTC.

The gene calls are TRBV13 and TRBJ1-2, with 7 bases fitting TRBD1. Germline V gives CDR1 PRHDT, CDR2 FYEKMQ (reference sequence). Trimming at V came to 1 base and at J to 6 bases, leaving 26 bases not matched to a gene. This CDR3 contains 21 residues. CDR3 sequence: CASSLEGTVAQRALISDGYTF. Here the CDR3 DNA reads TGTGCCAGCAGCTTAGAAGGGACAGTGGCCCAAAGGGCCCTGATTAGCGATGGCTACACCTTC.

This clonotype showed up many times. Written as DNA, the CDR3 is TGTGCCACCAGCAGGACAGAGAACACTGAAGCTTTCTTT. This translates into CATSRTENTEAFF. The chain links TRBV15 to TRBJ1-1; possible D gene TRBD1, 5 bases. V shed 3 bases and J shed 1 base, with 6 bases lying between them. Germline-derived CDR1 and CDR2 are LNHNV and YYDKDF (reference sequence). The CDR3 loop spans 13 amino acids.

The chain couples TRBV5-1 to TRBJ2-7; 9 bases are shared with TRBD1. The CDR3 length is 16 residues. Per germline, CDR1 SGHRS and CDR2 YFSETQ. The ends lost 2 bases at V and 1 base at J; junction bases unmatched: 7. In nucleotides, the CDR3 is TGCGCCAGCAGCTTAGTCCCGGGACAGGGTTCCTACGAGCAGTACGTC. Translated: CASSLVPGQGSYEQYV.

The chain links TRBV3-1 to TRBJ1-1; D might be TRBD1 (6 bases). The CDR3 has 13 residues. From germline, CDR1 is LGHDT and CDR2 YNNKEL (reference sequence). The ends were cut back, 2 bases at V and 11 bases at J, with 15 bases in the middle. The CDR3 nucleotides are TGTGCCAGCAGCCAACCCCAGGGGAAGAAGGCTTTCTTT. Its translation is CASSQPQGKKAFF.

This clonotype occurred many times. This rearrangement joins TRBV7-3 to TRBJ2-2; 7 positions agree with TRBD1. Looked up from germline, CDR1 is SGHTA and CDR2 is FQGTGA. The CDR3 has 16 residues. Losses at the gene ends were 5 bases for V and 4 bases for J; bases not matched to a gene: 10. The CDR3 loop is CASSPIQGKSTGELFF. CDR3 nucleotides: TGTGCCAGCAGCCCGATACAGGGGAAGAGCACCGGGGAGCTGTTTTTT.

About this clonotype itself: The junction differs from germline at one of its ends, possibly a read error. This chain connects TRBV27 to TRBJ1-5; no definite D call. CDR1 and CDR2 (germline): MNHEY, SMNVEV (reference sequence). The CDR3 contains 15 residues. This CDR3 is CASSLSQYSNQPRHF. CDR3 DNA sequence: TGTGCCAGCAGTTTATCCCAGTATAGCAATCAGCCCCGGCATTTT.